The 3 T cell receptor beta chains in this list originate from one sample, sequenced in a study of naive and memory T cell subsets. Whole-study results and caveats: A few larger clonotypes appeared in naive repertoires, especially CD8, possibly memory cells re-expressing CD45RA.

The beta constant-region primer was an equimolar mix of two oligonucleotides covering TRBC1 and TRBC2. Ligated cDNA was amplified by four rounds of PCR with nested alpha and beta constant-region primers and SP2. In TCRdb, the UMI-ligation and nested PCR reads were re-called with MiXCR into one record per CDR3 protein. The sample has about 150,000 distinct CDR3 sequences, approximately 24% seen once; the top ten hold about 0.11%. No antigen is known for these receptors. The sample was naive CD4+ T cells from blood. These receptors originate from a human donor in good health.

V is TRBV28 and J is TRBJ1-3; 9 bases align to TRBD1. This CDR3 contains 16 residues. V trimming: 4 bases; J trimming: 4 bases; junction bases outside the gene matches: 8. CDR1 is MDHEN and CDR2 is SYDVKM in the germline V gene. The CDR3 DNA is TGTGCCAGCAGTTCCGAGACAGGGGGACACGGAAACACCATATATTTT. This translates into CASSSETGGHGNTIYF.

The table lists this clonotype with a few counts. As DNA, the CDR3 is TGCAGCGTCAGCGGGACAGGGGGCCGCACTGAAGCTTTCTTT. This sequence encodes CSVSGTGGRTEAFF. The chain employs TRBV29-1 and TRBJ1-1, with 12 nucleotides matching TRBD1. This CDR3 region has 14 residues. V lost 6 bases and J lost 4; bases outside the gene matches: 6. Germline V gives CDR1 SQVTM, CDR2 ANQGSEA.

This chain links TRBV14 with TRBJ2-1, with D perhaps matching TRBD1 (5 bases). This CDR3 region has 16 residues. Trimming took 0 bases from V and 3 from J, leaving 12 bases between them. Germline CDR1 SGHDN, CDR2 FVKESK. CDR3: CASSQDQGINYNEQFF. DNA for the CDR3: TGTGCCAGCAGCCAAGATCAGGGTATAAACTACAATGAGCAGTTCTTC.